This TCR beta chain is from a study of beta chain features in type 1 diabetes. CD45RO/CCR7/CD25/CD127/CD95/CD27 staining was used to isolate CD4+ naive, central memory, regulatory and stem cell-like memory cells by sorting. The CDR3 totals 13 residues. Trimming removed 6 bases at V and 2 bases at J, with 8 bases between. Germline-derived CDR1 and CDR2 are SNHLY and FYNNEI. All of the isolated RNA was reverse transcribed, so expressed TCRB transcripts were sequenced. Repertoires were generated with immunoSEQ multiplex PCR, while TCRdb's copy carries only in-frame clones and drops some. The sample includes about 260,000 clones, approximately 70% seen only once; the top ten take 0.053%.

The sequence was collected from a man aged 25 to 40 in good health. The chain has TRBV2 and TRBJ2-1, with D possibly being TRBD1 (5 bases). Sequencing was done on a sample of naive CD4+ T cells from blood. CDR3 coding DNA: TGTGCCAGCAGGGGCAGGGCCTACAATGAGCAGTTCTTC. This codes for CASRGRAYNEQFF.